A single sample is the source of the 30 T cell receptor beta chains below, sequenced in a study of T-cell reconstitution after alpha-beta-depleted transplantation in children. Researchers prepared the TCRbeta library using unique molecular identifiers, the study reports. MiXCR, applied by TCRdb to the PCR reads, yields one record per CDR3 protein. The sample has around 680,000 distinct CDR3 sequences; roughly 15% are singletons. This specimen was PBMCs from the stem cell graft donor, taken from the stem cell graft. The receptor source for this set is a human donor who donated a stem cell graft to a child with acute myeloid leukemia.

This chain links TRBV11-2 with TRBJ2-6; D might be TRBD1 or TRBD2, each matching 5 bases. CDR3 length equals 18 residues. CDR1 and CDR2 from the germline V gene are SGHAT and FQNNGV. V was clipped by 4 bases and J by 0 bases, with 16 bases between them. The CDR3 DNA reads as TGTGCCAGCAGCTCTCCGGGACGGACAAGCTCTGGGGCCAACGTCCTGACTTTC. Amino acids: CASSSPGRTSSGANVLTF.

The V call is TRBV4-3, the J call TRBJ1-5; D is perhaps TRBD1 (5 bases). Trimming removed 1 base from V and 2 bases from J, with 18 bases in between. CDR3 length: 18 amino acids. CDR1 is LGHNA, CDR2 YSLEER, per germline. The CDR3 loop is CASSQALSTGLGNQPQHF. The CDR3 DNA follows: TGCGCCAGCAGCCAAGCTCTCTCCACAGGCTTAGGCAATCAGCCCCAGCATTTT.

This clonotype was counted a few times. This chain connects TRBV27 to TRBJ2-3; D might be TRBD2 (6 bases). Germline assignment: CDR1 MNHEY and CDR2 SMNVEV (reference sequence). The CDR3 loop spans 14 amino acids. The V and J ends lost 0 bases and 6 bases respectively, with 10 bases between them. CDR3 nucleotides: TGTGCCAGCAGTTTATCGGACGGGGGTGATACGCAGTATTTT. Its protein is CASSLSDGGDTQYF.

This clonotype was detected a few times. The gene calls are TRBV7-2 and TRBJ2-1; D perhaps matches TRBD2 (5 bases). V lost 0 bases and J 5 bases, leaving 5 bases between the germline ends. Per germline, CDR1 SGHTA and CDR2 FQGNSA. This CDR3 has 13 residues. The CDR3 here is CASSLARDNEQFF. In nucleotides, the CDR3 is TGTGCCAGCAGCTTAGCGCGGGACAATGAGCAGTTCTTC.

The chain is built from TRBV7-2 and TRBJ2-7; either TRBD1 or TRBD2 may supply D (5 bases each). Germline CDR1 is SGHTA and CDR2 is FQGNSA. The CDR3 sequence is 14 residues long. Trimming took off 3 bases at V and 2 bases at J, with 11 bases between the two ends. DNA for the CDR3: TGTGCCAGCAGCTTCGGGACCGTTACCTACGAGCAGTACGTC. Protein: CASSFGTVTYEQYV.

This clonotype was counted between two and nine times. This chain joins TRBV7-9 and TRBJ1-4; no clear D gene. This CDR3 has 15 residues. V was shortened by 1 base and J by 7 bases, with 13 bases between the two germline ends. Germline V lookup: CDR1 SEHNR, CDR2 FQNEAQ (reference sequence). This CDR3 is CASSLVSGYGEKLFF. The CDR3 bases are TGTGCCAGCAGCTTAGTATCCGGGTATGGTGAAAAACTGTTTTTT. Filled out from reference TRBV7-9 and TRBJ1-4, the complete variable domain reads DTGVSQNPRHKITKRGQNVTFRCDPISEHNRLYWYRQTLGQGPEFLTYFQNEAQLEKSRLLSDRFSAERPKGSFSTLEIQRTEQGDSAMYLCASSLVSGYGEKLFFGSGTQLSVL.

This clonotype has a handful of counts. The rearrangement links TRBV7-2 to TRBJ2-7; D call uncertain. This CDR3 spans 15 amino acids. V lost 5 bases to trimming and J lost 4 bases, with 18 bases between them. CDR1 is SGHTA and CDR2 is FQGNSA in the germline V gene. In nucleotides, the CDR3 is TGTGCCAGCAGCCGGACGGCAGGTGCCTTTTACGAGCAGTACTTC. It yields the protein CASSRTAGAFYEQYF.

V is TRBV6-1 and J is TRBJ1-4; D is unclear. Germline assignment: CDR1 MNHNS and CDR2 SASEGT. The CDR3 length is 12 residues. The ends were cut back, 7 bases at V and 8 bases at J, with 11 bases in the middle. The CDR3 spells CASTEGREKLFF. The CDR3, as DNA: TGTGCCAGCACGGAGGGAAGAGAAAAACTGTTTTTT.

This clonotype has only a few counts. The chain carries TRBV7-2 and TRBJ2-2; D gene unclear. V lost 1 base and J lost 2, with 8 bases in between. The CDR3 extends over 15 amino acids. Germline values: CDR1 SGHTA, CDR2 FQGNSA. CDR3: CASSLGVLNTGELFF. In DNA, the CDR3 is TGTGCCAGCAGCTTAGGGGTGCTCAACACCGGGGAGCTGTTTTTT.

This clonotype was picked up many times. This chain connects TRBV20-1 to TRBJ2-7; the D gene is possibly TRBD1 (5 bases). Trimming shortened V by 6 bases and J by 5 bases, and 14 bases separated the two germline ends. This CDR3 spans 12 amino acids. The germline gives CDR1 DFQATT, CDR2 SNEGSKA (reference sequence). As DNA, the CDR3 is TGCAGTGCCCCCCAGCAGGGCCACGAGCAGTACTTC. As protein: CSAPQQGHEQYF.

V usage is TRBV4-2 and J usage is TRBJ2-5; 8 bases fit TRBD1. There are 16 residues in the CDR3. The V segment lost 0 bases and the J segment 1 base; nucleotides outside the gene matches: 4. From germline, CDR1 is LGHNA and CDR2 YNFKEQ. The CDR3 DNA reads as TGTGCCAGCAGCCAAGAATTGGGGACAGGCCAAGAGACCCAGTACTTC. Translated, it gives CASSQELGTGQETQYF.

The CDR3 DNA sequence: TGTGCCAGCAGCTTAGGGGCTAGGAGCCCAGAGACCCAGTACTTC. Protein product: CASSLGARSPETQYF. The rearrangement uses TRBV7-2 and TRBJ2-5; D remains unclear. In germline, CDR1 is SGHTA, CDR2 FQGNSA. CDR3 length: 15 residues. Trimming took off 1 base at V and 4 bases at J, with 13 bases between the two ends.

This clonotype was counted only a few times. The rearrangement uses TRBV20-1 and TRBJ2-1; maybe TRBD2 (6 bases). This CDR3 spans 16 amino acids. The V and J ends lost 5 bases and 0 bases respectively, with 17 bases between them. Germline lookup yields CDR1 DFQATT and CDR2 SNEGSKA (reference sequence). The DNA of the CDR3 is TGCAGTGCTGTTAGGGGACTTATAAGCTCCTACAATGAGCAGTTCTTC. Translating gives CSAVRGLISSYNEQFF.

This chain joins TRBV7-2 and TRBJ2-3; weak D call: TRBD1 (6 bases). The V gene's germline CDR1 is SGHTA and CDR2 FQGNSA. The V end lost 4 bases, the J end lost 4 bases, and 9 bases lay between the germline ends. The CDR3 extends over 13 amino acids. The CDR3 is CASSSGQSDTQYF. CDR3 nucleotide sequence: TGTGCCAGCAGCTCCGGACAGTCAGATACGCAGTATTTT.

This clonotype was detected many times. V is TRBV29-1 and J is TRBJ1-2; D might be TRBD1 (6 bases). Germline values: CDR1 SQVTM, CDR2 ANQGSEA. The V end lost 4 bases, the J end lost 14 bases, and 17 bases lay between the germline ends. The CDR3 has 11 amino acids. The CDR3 DNA reads as TGCAGCGTTGGGACAGTTGAGGGTTATACCTTC. Amino acids: CSVGTVEGYTF.

The CDR3 loop is CSARVQGQREQFF. The CDR3 DNA is TGCAGTGCTAGAGTACAGGGTCAGCGTGAGCAGTTCTTC. The chain is built from TRBV20-1 and TRBJ2-1; a possible D gene is TRBD1 (6 bases). Germline CDR1 is DFQATT and CDR2 is SNEGSKA (reference sequence). The CDR3 is made up of 13 amino acids. Trimming shortened V by 1 base and J by 9 bases, and 13 bases separated the two germline ends.

This clonotype has only one observation. The chain uses TRBV6-1 and TRBJ2-1; D not resolved. The germline gives CDR1 MNHNS, CDR2 SASEGT. Trimming pared 7 bases from V and 0 bases from J, leaving 10 bases between. The CDR3 length is 14 residues. CDR3 protein: CASNGRSSYNEQFF. Here the CDR3 DNA reads TGTGCCAGCAACGGTCGGAGCTCCTACAATGAGCAGTTCTTC.

In its sample, this clonotype was seen many times. The gene calls are TRBV6-1 and TRBJ2-2, with D uncertain. Germline V gene sequence: CDR1 MNHNS, CDR2 SASEGT. The CDR3 is 12 amino acids. Trimming took 0 bases from V and 8 from J, leaving 4 bases between them. The CDR3 loop reads CASSEARGELFF. CDR3 bases: TGTGCCAGCAGTGAAGCGCGAGGGGAGCTGTTTTTT.

This rearrangement joins TRBV6-5 to TRBJ2-5; 8 positions match TRBD1. V was clipped by 0 bases and J by 1 base; unmatched bases: 7. Looked up from germline, CDR1 is MNHEY and CDR2 is SVGAGI. The length of the CDR3 is 17 residues. This CDR3 is CASSYSGGTGLQETQYF. The DNA of the CDR3 is TGTGCCAGCAGTTACTCGGGTGGGACAGGCCTCCAAGAGACCCAGTACTTC.

The rearrangement uses TRBV6-1 and TRBJ2-2, with 11 positions matching TRBD2. The trim removed 4 bases at V and 4 bases at J, leaving 2 bases unmatched. Germline V gene sequence: CDR1 MNHNS, CDR2 SASEGT. CDR3 length: 15 amino acids. CDR3 protein: CASSASGGLTGELFF. The CDR3 nucleotides are TGTGCCAGCAGTGCTAGCGGGGGGCTCACCGGGGAGCTGTTTTTT.

This clonotype came up many times. V usage is TRBV20-1 and J usage is TRBJ2-6; the D gene is possibly TRBD2 (7 bases). V lost 1 base and J 2 bases, leaving 12 bases between the germline ends. The CDR3 sequence is 16 residues long. Germline lookup yields CDR1 DFQATT and CDR2 SNEGSKA (reference sequence). The CDR3, as DNA: TGCAGTGCTAGAGTAGGGGGAGGGGCTGGGGCCAACGTCCTGACTTTC. Its translation: CSARVGGGAGANVLTF.

The chain recombines TRBV7-9 with TRBJ2-7; D is ambiguous. V shed 5 bases and J shed 1 base, with 12 bases lying between them. Per germline, CDR1 SEHNR and CDR2 FQNEAQ (reference sequence). The CDR3 has 14 residues. CDR3 sequence: CASSPAALSYEQYF. As DNA, the CDR3 is TGTGCCAGCAGCCCCGCCGCCCTATCCTACGAGCAGTACTTC.

Many counts were recorded for this clonotype. The rearrangement links TRBV6-5 to TRBJ1-1; weak D call: TRBD1 (5 bases). The CDR3 is 14 amino acids. The germline CDR1 and CDR2 sequences are MNHEY and SVGAGI. V gave up 0 bases and J gave up 4 bases, with 9 bases separating them. The CDR3, as DNA: TGTGCCAGCAGTTACTCGTGGGGCGGCACTGAAGCTTTCTTT. It codes for CASSYSWGGTEAFF.

The genes are TRBV4-3 and TRBJ2-7; D might be TRBD1 (6 bases). CDR3 length equals 15 residues. V was shortened by 3 bases and J by 0 bases, with 12 bases between the two germline ends. Germline CDR1 is LGHNA and CDR2 is YSLEER. The CDR3 is CASSQETGSSYEQYF. The CDR3 DNA reads as TGCGCCAGCAGCCAGGAGACAGGAAGCTCCTACGAGCAGTACTTC.

This clonotype was found many times. J is TRBJ2-7 and V is TRBV27, with 7 bases identical to TRBD1. The germline CDR1 and CDR2 sequences are MNHEY and SMNVEV (reference sequence). V dropped 6 bases and J dropped 3; count of bases not matched to a gene: 5. CDR3 size: 13 residues. The CDR3 DNA sequence: TGTGCCAGCAGCCCGGGACAGTTCTACGAGCAGTACTTC. The encoded protein is CASSPGQFYEQYF.

Comment on this clonotype: It may be a read error: a sequence one base away is much more abundant. J is TRBJ2-1 and V is TRBV20-1; 7 bases agree with TRBD2. The CDR3 spans 15 residues. Looked up from germline, CDR1 is DFQATT and CDR2 is SNEGSKA (reference sequence). CDR3 sequence: CSARDVGGTYNDQFF. CDR3 bases: TGCAGTGCTAGAGACGTGGGGGGGACCTACAATGACCAGTTCTTC.

The V gene is TRBV20-1, the J gene TRBJ2-6; no reliable D call. Trimming cost V 1 base and J 2 bases, with 6 bases left between them. The CDR3 totals 14 residues. The germline V gene has CDR1 DFQATT and CDR2 SNEGSKA (reference sequence). CDR3 region: CSARVGPGANVLTF. CDR3 bases: TGCAGTGCTAGAGTGGGCCCTGGGGCCAACGTCCTGACTTTC.

The rearrangement links TRBV20-1 to TRBJ2-1, with 9 bases aligning to TRBD1. The CDR3 runs 13 residues. With 4 bases clipped from V and 5 bases from J, the junction kept 3 bases outside the gene matches. The germline V gene has CDR1 DFQATT and CDR2 SNEGSKA (reference sequence). The CDR3 loop is CSATGQGNNEQFF. The CDR3 DNA sequence: TGCAGTGCTACCGGACAGGGGAACAATGAGCAGTTCTTC.

In its sample, this clonotype was seen many times. The V call is TRBV12-3 or TRBV12-4, the J call TRBJ2-5, with a weak D call TRBD1 (7 bases). Trimming cost V 3 bases and J 4 bases, with 18 bases left between them. This CDR3 has 16 residues. CDR3 in amino acids: CASSFAAGGFLETQYF. In DNA form, the CDR3 reads TGTGCCAGCAGTTTCGCGGCAGGGGGGTTCCTAGAGACCCAGTACTTC.

This clonotype came up a few times. CDR3 DNA sequence: TGTGCCAGCAGTTATAGCGGGGGGGGTAGGGATACGCAGTATTTT. It codes for CASSYSGGGRDTQYF. The chain carries TRBV12-3 or TRBV12-4 and TRBJ2-3, with 11 bases that match TRBD2. V shed 4 bases and J 6 bases; nucleotides not matched to a gene: 6. There are 15 residues in the CDR3.